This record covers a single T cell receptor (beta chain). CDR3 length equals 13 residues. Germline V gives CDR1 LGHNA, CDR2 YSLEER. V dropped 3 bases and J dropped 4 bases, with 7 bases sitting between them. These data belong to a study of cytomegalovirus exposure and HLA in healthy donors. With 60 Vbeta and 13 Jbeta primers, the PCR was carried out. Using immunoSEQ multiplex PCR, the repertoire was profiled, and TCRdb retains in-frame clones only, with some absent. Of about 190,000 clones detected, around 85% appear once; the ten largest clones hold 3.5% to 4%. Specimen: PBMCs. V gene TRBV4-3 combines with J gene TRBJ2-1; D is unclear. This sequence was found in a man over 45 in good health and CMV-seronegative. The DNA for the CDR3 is TGCGCCAGCAGCCAGGCCGTGTACAATGAGCAGTTCTTC. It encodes CASSQAVYNEQFF.